This T cell receptor beta chain is drawn from a study of blood T cells in healthy people across ages. Whole-study findings and limits: Compared with aged donors, long-lived donors showed fewer expanded clones, suggesting selection.

From germline, CDR1 is LGHNA and CDR2 YSLEER. V was cut by 0 bases and J by 3 bases, with 10 bases left in between. The CDR3 contains 15 residues. This clonotype was counted only a few times. Its cognate antigen is unknown. Using a J-beta primer mix together with a sample-barcoded 5' primer, a second PCR was run for roughly 6 to 12 cycles. Each sample yielded at least 3 million CDR3-containing paired-end reads. TCRdb re-derived calls from the 5' RACE reads in MiXCR, one entry per CDR3 protein. The sample holds approximately 820,000 distinct CDR3 sequences, 40% to 50% seen once. The sample consisted of blood. This clonotype originated in a man aged 60 to 69 in good health. The rearrangement uses TRBV4-3 and TRBJ2-3; the D gene is possibly TRBD1 (5 bases). The CDR3 region has the DNA TGCGCCAGCAGCCAAGATCGGCAGGGTACAGATACGCAGTATTTT. It encodes CASSQDRQGTDTQYF.